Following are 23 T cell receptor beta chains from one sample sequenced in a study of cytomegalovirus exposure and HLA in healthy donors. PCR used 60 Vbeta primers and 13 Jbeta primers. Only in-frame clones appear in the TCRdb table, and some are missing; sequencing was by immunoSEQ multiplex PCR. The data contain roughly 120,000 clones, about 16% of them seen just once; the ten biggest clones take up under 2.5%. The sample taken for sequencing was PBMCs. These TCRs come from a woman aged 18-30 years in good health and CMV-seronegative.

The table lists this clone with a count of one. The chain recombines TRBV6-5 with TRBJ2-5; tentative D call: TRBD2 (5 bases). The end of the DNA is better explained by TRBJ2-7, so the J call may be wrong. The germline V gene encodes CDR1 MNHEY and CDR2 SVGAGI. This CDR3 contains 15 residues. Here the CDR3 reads CASSYVSLAPYEQYF. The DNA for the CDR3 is TGTGCCAGCAGTTACGTGTCCCTAGCTCCCTACGAGCAGTACTTC.

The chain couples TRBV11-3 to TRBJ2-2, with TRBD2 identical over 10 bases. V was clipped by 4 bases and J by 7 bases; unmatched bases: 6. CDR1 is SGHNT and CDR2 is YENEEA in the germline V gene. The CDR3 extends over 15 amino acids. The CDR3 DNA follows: TGTGCCAGCAGCTCTCGGACTAGCGGCCTCGGGGAGCTGTTTTTT. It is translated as CASSSRTSGLGELFF.

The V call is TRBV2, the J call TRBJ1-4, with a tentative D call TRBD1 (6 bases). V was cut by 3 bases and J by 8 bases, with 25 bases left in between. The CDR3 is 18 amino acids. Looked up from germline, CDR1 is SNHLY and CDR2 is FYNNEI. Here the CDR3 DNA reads TGTGCCAGCAGTGAGGGCAGGGGTCGGACTCAAAGCCGCGAAAAACTGTTTTTT. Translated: CASSEGRGRTQSREKLFF.

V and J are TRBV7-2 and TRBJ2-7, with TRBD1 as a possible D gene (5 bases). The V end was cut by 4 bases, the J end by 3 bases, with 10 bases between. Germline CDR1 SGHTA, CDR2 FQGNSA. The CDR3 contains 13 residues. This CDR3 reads CASSSRQIYEQYF. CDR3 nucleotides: TGTGCCAGCAGCTCCCGACAGATCTACGAGCAGTACTTC.

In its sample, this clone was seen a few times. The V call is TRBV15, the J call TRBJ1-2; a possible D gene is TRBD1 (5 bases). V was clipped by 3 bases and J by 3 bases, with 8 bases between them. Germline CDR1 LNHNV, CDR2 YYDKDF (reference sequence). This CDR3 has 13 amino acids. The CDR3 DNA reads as TGTGCCACCAGCAGCTGCAGGGACTATGGCTACACCTTC. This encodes CATSSCRDYGYTF.

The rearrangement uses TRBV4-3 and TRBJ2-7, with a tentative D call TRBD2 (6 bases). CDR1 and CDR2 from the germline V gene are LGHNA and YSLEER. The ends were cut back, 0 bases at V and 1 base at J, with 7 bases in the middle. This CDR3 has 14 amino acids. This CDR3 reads CASSQERGSYEQYF. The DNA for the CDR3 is TGCGCCAGCAGCCAAGAGCGGGGTTCCTACGAGCAGTACTTC.

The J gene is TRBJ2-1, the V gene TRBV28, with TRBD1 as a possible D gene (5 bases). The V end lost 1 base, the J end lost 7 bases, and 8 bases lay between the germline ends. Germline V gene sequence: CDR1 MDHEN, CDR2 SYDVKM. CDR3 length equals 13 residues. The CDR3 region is CASSLFSGNEQFF. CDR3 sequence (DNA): TGTGCCAGCAGTTTATTTTCAGGGAATGAGCAGTTCTTC.

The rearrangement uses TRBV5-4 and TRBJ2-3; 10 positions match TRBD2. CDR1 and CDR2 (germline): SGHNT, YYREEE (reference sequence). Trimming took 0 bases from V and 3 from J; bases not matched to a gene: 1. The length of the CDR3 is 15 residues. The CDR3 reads CASSLGTSGTDTQYF. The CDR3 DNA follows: TGTGCCAGCAGCTTGGGGACTAGCGGTACAGATACGCAGTATTTT.

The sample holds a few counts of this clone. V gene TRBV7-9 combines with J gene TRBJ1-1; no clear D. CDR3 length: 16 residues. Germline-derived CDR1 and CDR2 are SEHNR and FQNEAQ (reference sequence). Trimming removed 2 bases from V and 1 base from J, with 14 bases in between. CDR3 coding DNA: TGTGCCAGCAGCTTATTGAGTCTAGCCCCGAACACTGAAGCTTTCTTT. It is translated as CASSLLSLAPNTEAFF.

The CDR3 coding sequence is TGTGCCATTAGTACCTCCGGGACAGGAGGTGAAAAACTGTTTTTT. Its translation: CAISTSGTGGEKLFF. This sequence joins TRBV10-3 and TRBJ1-4; 8 bases fit TRBD1. Germline V gene lookup returns CDR1 ENHRY and CDR2 SYGVKD. Losses at the gene ends were 9 bases for V and 7 bases for J; bases not matched to a gene: 13. This CDR3 region has 15 residues.

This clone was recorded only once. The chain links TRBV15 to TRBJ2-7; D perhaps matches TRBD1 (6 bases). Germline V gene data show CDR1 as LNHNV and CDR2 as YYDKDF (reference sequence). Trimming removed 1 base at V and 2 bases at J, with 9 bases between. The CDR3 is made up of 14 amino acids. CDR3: CATSRGTGTYEQYF. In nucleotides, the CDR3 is TGTGCCACCAGCAGAGGAACAGGGACCTACGAGCAGTACTTC. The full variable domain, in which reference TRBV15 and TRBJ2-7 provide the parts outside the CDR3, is DAMVIQNPRYQVTQFGKPVTLSCSQTLNHNVMYWYQQKSSQAPKLLFHYYDKDFNNEADTPDNFQSRRPNTSFCFLDIRSPGLGDTAMYLCATSRGTGTYEQYFGPGTRLTVT.

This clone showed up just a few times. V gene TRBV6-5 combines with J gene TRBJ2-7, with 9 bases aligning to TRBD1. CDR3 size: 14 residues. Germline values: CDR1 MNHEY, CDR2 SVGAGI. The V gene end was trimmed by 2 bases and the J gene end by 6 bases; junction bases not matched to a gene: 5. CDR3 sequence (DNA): TGTGCCAGCAGTTACACGGGGACAGGGCTCGAGCAGTACTTC. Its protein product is CASSYTGTGLEQYF.

CDR3 nucleotide sequence: TGTGCCAGCAGTTCAGGGCGAGGCAAAAACATTCAGTACTTC. Translated, it gives CASSSGRGKNIQYF. This chain uses TRBV2 with TRBJ2-4, with D perhaps matching TRBD1 (5 bases). Between the trimmed V and J ends, which lost 5 bases and 3 bases, there was a span of 11 bases. Germline lookup yields CDR1 SNHLY and CDR2 FYNNEI. CDR3 length equals 14 residues.

The CDR3: CASSHTRGADGYTF. The CDR3 DNA follows: TGTGCCAGCAGCCACACCCGGGGGGCGGATGGCTACACCTTC. The chain joins TRBV5-4 to TRBJ1-2, with TRBD1 as a possible D gene (6 bases). The CDR3 extends over 14 amino acids. Germline CDR1 reads SGHNT; CDR2 reads YYREEE (reference sequence). V lost 4 bases, J lost 6 bases, and 16 bases lay in between.

CDR3 DNA sequence: TGTGCCAGCAGCACATGGGACAGGCCCTCTGAAGCTTTCTTT. Its translation: CASSTWDRPSEAFF. The chain combines TRBV5-6 with TRBJ1-1; 8 positions match TRBD1. CDR3 length: 14 residues. Germline values: CDR1 SGHDT, CDR2 YYEEEE. Trimming cost V 4 bases and J 6 bases; bases outside gene matches: 8. Filled out from reference TRBV5-6 and TRBJ1-1, the complete variable domain reads DAGVTQSPTHLIKTRGQQVTLRCSPKSGHDTVSWYQQALGQGPQFIFQYYEEEERQRGNFPDRFSGHQFPNYSSELNVNALLLGDSALYLCASSTWDRPSEAFFGQGTRLTVV.

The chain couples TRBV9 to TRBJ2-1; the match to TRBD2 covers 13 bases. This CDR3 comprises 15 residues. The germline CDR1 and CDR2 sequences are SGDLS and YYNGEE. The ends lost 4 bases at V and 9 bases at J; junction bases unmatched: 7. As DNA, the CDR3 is TGTGCCAGCAGCCCAACTAGCGGGGGGGTTTTTGAGCAGTTCTTC. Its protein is CASSPTSGGVFEQFF. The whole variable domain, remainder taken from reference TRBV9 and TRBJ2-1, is DSGVTQTPKHLITATGQRVTLRCSPRSGDLSVYWYQQSLDQGLQFLIQYYNGEERAKGNILERFSAQQFPDLHSELNLSSLELGDSALYFCASSPTSGGVFEQFFGPGTRLTVL.

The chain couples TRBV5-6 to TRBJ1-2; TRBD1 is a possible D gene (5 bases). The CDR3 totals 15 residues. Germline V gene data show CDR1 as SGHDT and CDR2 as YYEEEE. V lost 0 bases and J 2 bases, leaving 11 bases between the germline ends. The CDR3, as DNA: TGTGCCAGCAGCTTGGTCGGGGGGACGAACTATGGCTACACCTTC. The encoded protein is CASSLVGGTNYGYTF.

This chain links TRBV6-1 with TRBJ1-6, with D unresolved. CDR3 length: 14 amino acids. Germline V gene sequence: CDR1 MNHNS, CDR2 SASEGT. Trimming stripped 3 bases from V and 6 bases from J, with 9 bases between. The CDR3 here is CASSERLINSPLHF. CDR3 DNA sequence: TGTGCCAGCAGTGAGAGGCTTATTAATTCACCCCTCCACTTT.

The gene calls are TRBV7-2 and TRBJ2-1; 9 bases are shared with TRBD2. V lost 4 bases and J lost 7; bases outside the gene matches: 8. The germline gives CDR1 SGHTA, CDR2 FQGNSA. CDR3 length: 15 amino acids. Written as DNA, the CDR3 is TGTGCCAGCAGCTCGACTAGCGGAGGAAGGAATGAGCAGTTCTTC. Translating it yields CASSSTSGGRNEQFF. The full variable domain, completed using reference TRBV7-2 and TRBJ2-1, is GAGVSQSPSNKVTEKGKDVELRCDPISGHTALYWYRQSLGQGLEFLIYFQGNSAPDKSGLPSDRFSAERTGGSVSTLTIQRTQQEDSAVYLCASSSTSGGRNEQFFGPGTRLTVL.

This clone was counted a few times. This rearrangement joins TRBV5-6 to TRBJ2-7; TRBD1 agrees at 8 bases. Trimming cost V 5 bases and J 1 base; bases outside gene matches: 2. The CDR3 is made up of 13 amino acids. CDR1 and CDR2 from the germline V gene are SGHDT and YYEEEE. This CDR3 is CASRQGGSYEQYF. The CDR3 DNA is TGTGCCAGCAGACAGGGGGGTTCCTACGAGCAGTACTTC.

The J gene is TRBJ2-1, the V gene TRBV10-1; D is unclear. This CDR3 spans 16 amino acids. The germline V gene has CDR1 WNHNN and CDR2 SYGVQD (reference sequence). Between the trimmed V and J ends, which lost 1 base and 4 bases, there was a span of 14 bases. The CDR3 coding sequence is TGCGCCAGCAGTGAGTTGGTAGTTCCGCCTTACAATGAGCAGTTCTTC. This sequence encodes CASSELVVPPYNEQFF.

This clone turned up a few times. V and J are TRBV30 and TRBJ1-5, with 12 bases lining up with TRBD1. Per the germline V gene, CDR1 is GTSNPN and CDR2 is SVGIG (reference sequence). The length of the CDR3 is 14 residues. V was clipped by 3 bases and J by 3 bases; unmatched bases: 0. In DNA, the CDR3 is TGTGCCTGGAGGGGACAGGGGGCCAATCAGCCCCAGCATTTT. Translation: CAWRGQGANQPQHF.

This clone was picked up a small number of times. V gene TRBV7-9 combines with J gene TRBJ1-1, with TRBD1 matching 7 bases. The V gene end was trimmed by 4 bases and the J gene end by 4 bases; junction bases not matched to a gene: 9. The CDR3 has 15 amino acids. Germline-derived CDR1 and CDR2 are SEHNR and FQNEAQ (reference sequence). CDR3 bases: TGTGCCAGCAGCTGGCCACAGGGGCACGTCACTGAAGCTTTCTTT. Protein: CASSWPQGHVTEAFF.